The following is a T cell receptor (beta chain) sequence with its context. Its matching antigen is unknown. The authors ran a second PCR of about 6 to 11 cycles using a sample-barcoded 5' primer and a J-beta primer mix. One entry per CDR3 protein, called by TCRdb with MiXCR from the 5' RACE reads. Of around 600,000 distinct CDR3 sequences in the sample, around half are singletons; the top ten hold approximately 23%. Peripheral blood samples of around 9.8 milliliters were drawn from each donor. This sample is part of a study of blood T cells in healthy people across ages. The overall study: Template switching caught about one barcoded beta molecule for each two T cells.

The CDR3 is 14 residues long. In germline, CDR1 is SGDLS, CDR2 YYNGEE. The V gene lost 2 bases and the J gene lost 1 base, with 9 bases spanning the gap. The study, taken as a whole, reports: Researchers judged that diversity estimates from one million T cells fell short of true values.

The sequenced material came from blood. The genes are TRBV9 and TRBJ1-1; perhaps TRBD1 as D (6 bases). The TCR comes from an elderly man in good health. The CDR3 sequence: CASSVDRSNTEAFF. CDR3 in DNA: TGTGCCAGCAGCGTTGACAGGTCGAACACTGAAGCTTTCTTT.